This TCR beta chain comes out of a study of cytomegalovirus exposure and HLA in healthy donors. Across the whole study: The approximately 130 validation repertoires and the 666 first-cohort repertoires shared a platform, a later analysis reported. Points from the study as a whole: Cytomegalovirus-associated status was assigned to 150 to 200 TCR beta chains.

This clone was picked up one time. Its antigen is as yet unknown. Germline lookup yields CDR1 SGHRS and CDR2 YFSETQ. The CDR3 runs 13 residues. Trimming stripped 7 bases from V and 8 bases from J, with 17 bases between. The protocol was immunoSEQ multiplex PCR, while the TCRdb copy is restricted to in-frame clones and leaves out a portion. This sample has roughly 70,000 clones, with approximately 80% found just once. The V gene is TRBV5-1, the J gene TRBJ2-3; D remains unclear. Sequencing was performed on PBMCs. This TCR was recovered from a man aged 25-45 years in good health and CMV-seronegative. CDR3 bases: TGCGCCAGCCGCCTCTCAGAAGTACGTACGCAGTATTTT. It codes for CASRLSEVRTQYF.